The sequence of this T cell receptor beta chain was determined in a study of a mutant IDH1 vaccine in newly diagnosed glioma. This table comes from immunoSEQ multiplex PCR, and its TCRdb copy is limited to in-frame clones, with some not included. The data show about 92,000 clones, with 83% seen just once and 7% to 8% held by the top ten. This sample's time point: baseline, week 1 (first vaccination visit). Treatment: pre-vaccination baseline after standard-of-care therapy. New WHO grade 3 or 4 astrocytomas that were IDH1-mutant and ATRX-lost occurred in the donors. The source material was PBMCs, sampled from a glioma patient treated with radiotherapy, temozolomide or both. This TCR derives from a woman in her forties or fifties with glioma.

CDR3 loop: CSVGQGGYSGELFF. The CDR3 DNA reads TGCAGCGTTGGACAGGGGGGTTATTCCGGGGAGCTGTTTTTT. The gene calls are TRBV29-1 and TRBJ2-2; TRBD1 matches at 9 bases. The CDR3 runs 14 residues. Germline V CDR1 and CDR2: SQVTM, ANQGSEA. V trimming: 4 bases; J trimming: 6 bases; junction bases outside the gene matches: 6.